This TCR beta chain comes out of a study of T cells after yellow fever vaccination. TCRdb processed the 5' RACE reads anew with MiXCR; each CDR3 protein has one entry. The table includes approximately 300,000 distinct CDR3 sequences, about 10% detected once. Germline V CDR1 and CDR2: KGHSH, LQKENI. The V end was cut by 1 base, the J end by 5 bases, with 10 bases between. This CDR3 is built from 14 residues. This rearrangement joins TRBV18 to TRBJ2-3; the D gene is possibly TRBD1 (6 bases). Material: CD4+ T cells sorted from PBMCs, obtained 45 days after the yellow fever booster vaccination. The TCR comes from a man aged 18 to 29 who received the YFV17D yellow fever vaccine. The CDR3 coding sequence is TGTGCCAGCTCACCACGCAGGGGCCAAGATACGCAGTATTTT. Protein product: CASSPRRGQDTQYF.